This is a list of T cell receptor beta chains from one sample in a study of cytomegalovirus exposure and HLA in healthy donors. Produced via immunoSEQ multiplex PCR; TCRdb's table is partial and in-frame only. The repertoire has approximately 150,000 clones, approximately 82% of them found once; the top ten carry more than 2.5%. Sequencing was done on a sample of PBMCs. Receptors were obtained from a man younger than 35 in good health and CMV-seropositive. The CDR3 runs from the conserved cysteine through the conserved F or W. The order of the fields is D gene, J gene, V gene, clone size, CDR3 protein, CDR3 DNA. The D gene is left open where the match is weak. Size tells how often a clone was seen (once, few, many) or the class of an expanded clone, and some rows leave it out.

D gene: -; J gene: TRBJ1-2; V gene: TRBV7-2; clone size: -; CDR3 protein: CASSFRGRGKYGYTF; CDR3 DNA: TGTGCCAGCAGCTTTAGGGGCAGGGGAAAGTATGGCTACACCTTC
D gene: -; J gene: TRBJ1-2; V gene: TRBV5-6; clone size: -; CDR3 protein: CASSLGNRGGYTF; CDR3 DNA: TGTGCCAGCAGCTTGGGAAATCGTGGCGGCTACACCTTC
D gene: -; J gene: TRBJ1-1; V gene: TRBV7-9; clone size: -; CDR3 protein: CVSSLRDFGTEAFF; CDR3 DNA: TGTGTCAGCAGCCTCCGGGACTTTGGCACTGAAGCTTTCTTT
D gene: TRBD2; J gene: TRBJ2-5; V gene: TRBV7-9; clone size: -; CDR3 protein: CASGLAGGETQYF; CDR3 DNA: TGTGCCAGTGGACTAGCGGGAGGGGAGACCCAGTACTTC
D gene: -; J gene: TRBJ2-7; V gene: TRBV7-2; clone size: -; CDR3 protein: CASSLRTYSYEQYF; CDR3 DNA: TGTGCCAGCAGCTTACGTACCTACTCCTACGAGCAGTACTTC
D gene: TRBD2; J gene: TRBJ2-1; V gene: TRBV27; clone size: -; CDR3 protein: CASRSRLAGGNEQFF; CDR3 DNA: TGTGCCAGCAGATCGAGACTAGCGGGAGGGAATGAGCAGTTCTTC
D gene: -; J gene: TRBJ2-2; V gene: TRBV27; clone size: -; CDR3 protein: CASSWGGGIFNTGELFF; CDR3 DNA: TGTGCCAGCAGTTGGGGAGGGGGGATCTTTAACACCGGGGAGCTGTTTTTT
D gene: -; J gene: TRBJ1-5; V gene: TRBV4-1; clone size: few; CDR3 protein: CASSRWAYSNQPQHF; CDR3 DNA: TGCGCCAGCAGCCGCTGGGCGTATAGCAATCAGCCCCAGCATTTT
D gene: -; J gene: TRBJ1-4; V gene: TRBV27; clone size: -; CDR3 protein: CASSLRGRELFF; CDR3 DNA: TGTGCCAGCAGTTTGAGAGGGCGGGAACTGTTTTTT
D gene: TRBD2; J gene: TRBJ2-4; V gene: TRBV19; clone size: -; CDR3 protein: CASSGGEGKNIQYF; CDR3 DNA: TGTGCCAGTAGCGGAGGGGAGGGCAAAAACATTCAGTACTTC
D gene: -; J gene: TRBJ1-6; V gene: TRBV5-1; clone size: -; CDR3 protein: CASSLGGVDSPLHF; CDR3 DNA: TGCGCCAGCAGCTTGGGGGGAGTTGATTCACCCCTCCACTTT
D gene: -; J gene: TRBJ2-7; V gene: TRBV2; clone size: -; CDR3 protein: CASSPTYEQYF; CDR3 DNA: TGTGCCAGCAGCCCCACCTACGAGCAGTACTTC
D gene: -; J gene: TRBJ2-1; V gene: TRBV6-4; clone size: -; CDR3 protein: CASSEATGDNEQFF; CDR3 DNA: TGTGCCAGCAGTGAGGCGACAGGCGACAATGAGCAGTTCTTC